This entry lists 32 T cell receptor beta chains sequenced from one sample in a study of post-analysis software for immune sequencing data (dated by TCRdb to between 2015 and 2017). Overall study outcomes, separate from this receptor: Significantly higher frequencies in patients than in controls were found for roughly 5 TRBV segments, including TRBV5-6, TRBV5-1 and TRBV20-1.

Library method: PCR. This sample was sequenced with an Illumina HiSeq 2500. To reduce PCR and sequencing biases, unique molecular identifiers were built into the TCR beta cDNA libraries. TCRdb reworked the public reads: Q25 trimming with fastp, MiXCR clone assembly, productive beta chains retained. CDR3 protein duplicates are merged, each entry listing the most common genes and DNA. The sample contains approximately 730,000 distinct CDR3 sequences, around 27% of them found a single time. The ten biggest clones cover approximately 0.6% of the sample. These receptors' antigens are unknown. Sequenced: blood. The receptor source for this set is a girl aged 5-17 years with multiple sclerosis.

There are a few counts of this clonotype. The chain recombines TRBV20-1 with TRBJ1-5, with D perhaps TRBD1 (6 bases). Germline V gives CDR1 DFQATT, CDR2 SNEGSKA (reference sequence). CDR3 length equals 14 residues. With 7 bases removed from V and 2 bases from J, the gap between germline ends came to 15 bases. Here the CDR3 DNA reads TGCAGTGTGGGGGGGCTCACTGGCAATCAGCCCCAGCATTTT. Residues: CSVGGLTGNQPQHF.

The gene calls are TRBV4-3 and TRBJ2-6; D is uncertain. CDR1 is LGHNA and CDR2 is YSLEER in the germline V gene. CDR3 length: 19 residues. The V and J ends lost 1 base and 0 bases respectively, with 16 bases between them. The CDR3 region is CASSQGMRKGYSGANVLTF. Here the CDR3 DNA reads TGCGCCAGCAGCCAAGGTATGAGGAAAGGCTACTCTGGGGCCAACGTCCTGACTTTC.

This chain connects TRBV5-1 to TRBJ2-1, with D unclear. Germline loops: CDR1 SGHRS, CDR2 YFSETQ. The CDR3 runs 13 residues. With 0 bases removed from V and 6 bases from J, the gap between germline ends came to 7 bases. DNA for the CDR3: TGCGCCAGCAGCTTGGTACTGCCCAATGAGCAGTTCTTC. Encoded protein: CASSLVLPNEQFF.

Points on this clonotype: The junction and the germline gene differ at one end; a read error may be behind it. This chain joins TRBV10-3 and TRBJ2-7; TRBD2 is a possible D gene (7 bases). The better agreement between TRBJ2-4 and the DNA end casts doubt on the J call. The germline V gene has CDR1 ENHRY and CDR2 SYGVKD. CDR3 length equals 14 residues. The CDR3 bases are TGTGCCATCAGGGAGGGGGGGGACAAAGACATTCAGTACTTC. Translation: CAIREGGDKDIQYF.

This clonotype was picked up a small number of times. The chain is built from TRBV24-1 and TRBJ2-1; 12 bases are shared with TRBD2. Matching the DNA end better, TRBJ2-7 makes the J call doubtful. This CDR3 has 17 residues. Germline V gene lookup returns CDR1 KGHDR and CDR2 SFDVKD. The CDR3 here is CATSDPRTSGTYNEQYF. In DNA, the CDR3 is TGTGCCACCAGTGATCCGCGGACTAGCGGGACGTACAATGAGCAGTACTTC.

The chain employs TRBV19 and TRBJ2-7; tentatively, D is TRBD1 (6 bases). Germline lookup yields CDR1 LNHDA and CDR2 SQIVND (reference sequence). This CDR3 region has 13 residues. Between the trimmed V and J ends, which lost 3 bases and 3 bases, there was a span of 9 bases. CDR3 sequence reads: CASSMSRGYEQYF. The CDR3 DNA reads TGTGCCAGTAGTATGAGCAGGGGCTACGAGCAGTACTTC. Full variable domain (missing parts from reference TRBV19 and TRBJ2-7): DGGITQSPKYLFRKEGQNVTLSCEQNLNHDAMYWYRQDPGQGLRLIYYSQIVNDFQKGDIAEGYSVSREKKESFPLTVTSAQKNPTAFYLCASSMSRGYEQYFGPGTRLTVT.

This clonotype appeared a few times. This chain connects TRBV6-6 to TRBJ2-3; TRBD2 is a possible D gene (5 bases). There are 16 residues in the CDR3. V was cut by 2 bases and J by 3 bases, with 15 bases left in between. Germline CDR1 reads MNHNY; CDR2 reads SVGAGI (reference sequence). CDR3 bases: TGTGCCAGCAGTTACGCCCAAGGGAGCGCGACAGATACGCAGTATTTT. It codes for CASSYAQGSATDTQYF.

This clonotype occurred many times. The gene calls are TRBV6-5 and TRBJ1-2; D is unresolved. The CDR3 spans 14 residues. CDR1 and CDR2 from the germline V gene are MNHEY and SVGAGI. Trimming left V 7 bases short and J 4 bases short, with 16 bases between. CDR3 coding DNA: TGTGCCAGCACCCGGGCGGACGGCGTCTATGGCTACACCTTC. As protein: CASTRADGVYGYTF.

This clonotype turned up a few times. J is TRBJ2-5 and V is TRBV29-1; D gene unclear. V dropped 5 bases and J dropped 2 bases, with 12 bases sitting between them. The germline CDR1 and CDR2 sequences are SQVTM and ANQGSEA. The CDR3 sequence is 13 residues long. Here the CDR3 DNA reads TGCAGCGTTCGTGAGTGGGGTCAAGAGACCCAGTACTTC. Translated: CSVREWGQETQYF.

This clonotype has only a few counts. The rearrangement uses TRBV2 and TRBJ1-5, with a tentative D call TRBD1 (5 bases). The CDR3 contains 17 residues. Germline V lookup: CDR1 SNHLY, CDR2 FYNNEI. Trimming pared 2 bases from V and 1 base from J, leaving 15 bases between. CDR3 nucleotide sequence: TGTGCCAGCAGTGAAACATCCGGGGGGATGAGCAATCAGCCCCAGCATTTT. It is translated as CASSETSGGMSNQPQHF. Looking up the rest from reference TRBV2 and TRBJ1-5 gives the full variable domain: EPEVTQTPSHQVTQMGQEVILRCVPISNHLYFYWYRQILGQKVEFLVSFYNNEISEKSEIFDDQFSVERPDGSNFTLKIRSTKLEDSAMYFCASSETSGGMSNQPQHFGDGTRLSIL.

The chain combines TRBV6-6 with TRBJ2-6; D is unresolved. The ends were cut back, 11 bases at V and 1 base at J, with 6 bases in the middle. There are 12 residues in the CDR3. The germline V gene encodes CDR1 MNHNY and CDR2 SVGAGI (reference sequence). CDR3: CALWSGANVLTF. The CDR3 DNA is TGTGCCTTGTGGTCTGGGGCCAACGTCCTGACTTTC.

The V call is TRBV6-6, the J call TRBJ2-7; 12 positions match TRBD1. CDR1 and CDR2 (germline): MNHNY, SVGAGI (reference sequence). V lost 7 bases, J lost 2 bases, and 3 bases stayed unmatched. The CDR3 loop spans 14 amino acids. The CDR3, as DNA: TGTGCCAGCATGGGGACAGGGGGCCCCTACGAGCAGTACTTC. This translates into CASMGTGGPYEQYF.

A few counts support this clonotype. The V and J genes are TRBV4-3 and TRBJ2-1, with D maybe TRBD2 (7 bases). The V gene's germline CDR1 is LGHNA and CDR2 YSLEER. CDR3 length equals 14 residues. V was pared by 4 bases and J by 8 bases, with 15 bases between. The CDR3 protein is CASSLRGEGDEQFF. The CDR3 region has the DNA TGCGCCAGCAGCCTAAGGGGGGAGGGGGATGAGCAGTTCTTC.

The chain uses TRBV10-3 and TRBJ2-5; 7 bases agree with TRBD1. The germline V gene encodes CDR1 ENHRY and CDR2 SYGVKD. V gave up 11 bases and J gave up 4 bases; unmatched junction bases: 10. The CDR3 runs to 13 residues. In DNA, the CDR3 is TGTGCCTCGAGACAGGGTTCAGGAGAGACCCAGTACTTC. Its translation: CASRQGSGETQYF.

V is TRBV20-1 and J is TRBJ1-2; TRBD1 is a possible D gene (6 bases). Deletions cut 3 bases from V and 11 bases from J, with 16 bases between. The CDR3 runs 12 residues. Germline assignment: CDR1 DFQATT and CDR2 SNEGSKA (reference sequence). The CDR3 DNA sequence: TGCAGTGCTAGGGGGGGGCGGCTTAGGTACACCTTC. Translated: CSARGGRLRYTF.

The chain joins TRBV20-1 to TRBJ2-3, with TRBD2 matching over 8 bases. CDR3 size: 16 residues. V lost 8 bases and J lost 2; bases outside the gene matches: 15. Germline V gene data show CDR1 as DFQATT and CDR2 as SNEGSKA (reference sequence). CDR3 loop: CSLKGGGGRDTDTQYF. CDR3 in DNA: TGCAGTCTAAAGGGAGGCGGGGGGCGCGACACAGATACGCAGTATTTT.

The genes are TRBV12-5 and TRBJ1-6; 7 bases are shared with TRBD1. V lost 7 bases to trimming and J lost 5 bases; unmatched junction nucleotides: 5. Germline loops: CDR1 LGHNT, CDR2 FRNRAP. This CDR3 comprises 14 residues. This chain's CDR3 is CASAFTGDNSPLHF. For the CDR3, the DNA is TGTGCTAGTGCATTCACAGGGGATAATTCACCCCTCCACTTT. The full variable domain, its missing parts supplied by reference TRBV12-5 and TRBJ1-6, is DARVTQTPRHKVTEMGQEVTMRCQPILGHNTVFWYRQTMMQGLELLAYFRNRAPLDDSGMPKDRFSAEMPDATLATLKIQPSEPRDSAVYFCASAFTGDNSPLHFGNGTRLTVT.

This clonotype showed up many times. The V call is TRBV5-1, the J call TRBJ1-2; D not certain. The V gene lost 5 bases and the J gene lost 1 base, with 9 bases spanning the gap. Germline CDR1 SGHRS, CDR2 YFSETQ. This CDR3 is 13 amino acids long. CDR3 region: CASSPGDNYGYTF. Written as DNA, the CDR3 is TGCGCCAGCAGTCCCGGGGATAACTATGGCTACACCTTC.

The chain has TRBV28 and TRBJ2-5; 7 bases agree with TRBD1. The germline CDR1 and CDR2 sequences are MDHEN and SYDVKM. The J segment lost 0 bases and the V segment lost 5 bases, leaving 9 bases of the junction unmatched. This CDR3 comprises 16 residues. In DNA form, the CDR3 reads TGTGCCAGCAGTGAAGTTGGGGACAGCAACCAAGAGACCCAGTACTTC. The encoded protein is CASSEVGDSNQETQYF.

This sequence joins TRBV20-1 and TRBJ1-2; possibly TRBD1 for D (6 bases). CDR3 length equals 15 residues. CDR1 DFQATT and CDR2 SNEGSKA come from the germline V gene (reference sequence). Trimming removed 3 bases at V and 0 bases at J, with 14 bases between. The CDR3: CSASYREEPNYGYTF. The CDR3 DNA follows: TGCAGTGCTAGCTACAGGGAAGAACCTAACTATGGCTACACCTTC.

The chain joins TRBV29-1 to TRBJ2-3; tentative D call: TRBD2 (5 bases). Germline V lookup: CDR1 SQVTM, CDR2 ANQGSEA. The V end lost 6 bases, the J end lost 9 bases, and 22 bases lay between the germline ends. The CDR3 is made up of 14 amino acids. This chain's CDR3 is CSVVVSLSGTTQYF. In nucleotides, the CDR3 is TGCAGCGTCGTAGTCTCTTTAAGCGGAACAACGCAGTATTTT.

This clonotype turned up a few times. The genes are TRBV9 and TRBJ1-1; 8 bases are shared with TRBD1. The CDR3 extends over 14 amino acids. V shed 3 bases and J 6 bases; nucleotides not matched to a gene: 7. Germline V gene lookup returns CDR1 SGDLS and CDR2 YYNGEE. CDR3 nucleotide sequence: TGTGCCAGCAGCGGACGACAGGGGAGGGCTGAAGCTTTCTTT. Residues: CASSGRQGRAEAFF.

Notes on this clonotype: A clone one base away is much larger, so this may be a read error. The rearrangement joins TRBV10-3 to TRBJ2-5; 9 bases line up with TRBD1. The CDR3 totals 20 residues. Germline V lookup: CDR1 ENHRY, CDR2 SYGVKD. The CDR3 nucleotides read TGTGCCGTCAGTGATCACGGACAGGGGCAAGGAGCGCGGCTTATGGAGACCCAGTACTTC. It yields the protein CAVSDHGQGQGARLMETQYF.

The V and J genes are TRBV7-8 and TRBJ2-1; possible D gene TRBD2, 5 bases. CDR1 is SGHVS and CDR2 is FQNEAQ in the germline V gene. Trimming stripped 4 bases from V and 4 bases from J, with 14 bases between. The CDR3 sequence is 15 residues long. CDR3: CASSSTPREYNEQFF. CDR3 sequence (DNA): TGTGCCAGCAGCTCGACTCCAAGGGAGTACAATGAGCAGTTCTTC. Combining the CDR3 with reference TRBV7-8 and TRBJ2-1 gives the whole variable domain GAGVSQSPRYKVAKRGQDVALRCDPISGHVSLFWYQQALGQGPEFLTYFQNEAQLDKSGLPSDRFFAERPEGSVSTLKIQRTQQEDSAVYLCASSSTPREYNEQFFGPGTRLTVL.

This clonotype was observed a few times. The chain recombines TRBV20-1 with TRBJ2-5; no clear D. Germline V gene data show CDR1 as DFQATT and CDR2 as SNEGSKA (reference sequence). The CDR3 spans 13 residues. V was pared by 0 bases and J by 5 bases, with 10 bases between. The CDR3 DNA follows: TGCAGTGCTAGAGAACCAAGTAGGGAGACCCAGTACTTC. Translation: CSAREPSRETQYF.

The chain couples TRBV3-1 to TRBJ1-2; D is undetermined. Germline V gene lookup returns CDR1 LGHDT and CDR2 YNNKEL (reference sequence). The V and J ends lost 1 base and 6 bases respectively, with 15 bases between them. The CDR3 covers 15 residues. The CDR3 bases are TGTGCCAGCAGCCAAGGTTGGCTGGGAAGAGATGGCTACACCTTC. It codes for CASSQGWLGRDGYTF. The full variable domain, completed using reference TRBV3-1 and TRBJ1-2, is DTAVSQTPKYLVTQMGNDKSIKCEQNLGHDTMYWYKQDSKKFLKIMFSYNNKELIINETVPNRFSPKSPDKAHLNLHINSLELGDSAVYFCASSQGWLGRDGYTFGSGTRLTVV.

The V gene is TRBV29-1, the J gene TRBJ1-1; weak D call: TRBD1 (6 bases). Germline CDR1 SQVTM, CDR2 ANQGSEA. V was cut by 6 bases and J by 1 base, with 9 bases left in between. The CDR3 is 12 amino acids. Written as DNA, the CDR3 is TGCAGCGTAAAGACAGGGAACACTGAAGCTTTCTTT. This sequence encodes CSVKTGNTEAFF. The complete variable domain, with remaining parts taken from reference TRBV29-1 and TRBJ1-1, reads SAVISQKPSRDICQRGTSLTIQCQVDSQVTMMFWYRQQPGQSLTLIATANQGSEATYESGFVIDKFPISRPNLTFSTLTVSNMSPEDSSIYLCSVKTGNTEAFFGQGTRLTVV.

This chain uses TRBV7-8 with TRBJ2-3, with D uncertain. The CDR3 length is 16 residues. Trimming stripped 4 bases from V and 3 bases from J, with 17 bases between. Germline assignment: CDR1 SGHVS and CDR2 FQNEAQ. The DNA of the CDR3 is TGTGCCAGCAGCTCACACCCCTCAGGAGTGACAGATACGCAGTATTTT. Protein product: CASSSHPSGVTDTQYF.

This clonotype was counted only a few times. At one end the junction does not follow the germline gene, possibly because of a read error. This chain joins TRBV5-1 and TRBJ2-3; D not certain. Germline loops: CDR1 SGHRS, CDR2 YFSETQ. CDR3 length: 13 amino acids. The CDR3, as DNA: TGTGCCAGCAGCTTGCCAGCCACAGATACGCAGTATTTT. Its protein is CASSLPATDTQYF.

This clonotype showed up just once. A read error may be the cause here, since a much bigger clone is one base away. The V gene is TRBV29-1, the J gene TRBJ2-5; D may match TRBD1 or TRBD2 (5 bases each). The J call may be wrong; the DNA end is better matched by TRBJ2-1. CDR3 length equals 12 residues. Germline-derived CDR1 and CDR2 are SQVTM and ANQGSEA. Here the CDR3 DNA reads TGCAGCGTTGATTTTCAAGGGGAGACCCAGTTCTTC. Its translation: CSVDFQGETQFF.

This chain connects TRBV12-3 or TRBV12-4 to TRBJ1-5; a weak D match, TRBD1 (6 bases). Trimming shortened V by 4 bases and J by 5 bases, and 12 bases separated the two germline ends. CDR3 size: 14 residues. For the CDR3, the DNA is TGTGCCAGCAGTTCTGGACAGCAATATCAGCCCCAGCATTTT. Amino acids: CASSSGQQYQPQHF.

Turning to this clonotype: A read error is possible here, since a much larger clone lies one base away. The genes are TRBV6-5 and TRBJ2-5; D gene unclear. The J call may be in error: the DNA end matches TRBJ2-1 better. Germline CDR1 reads MNHEY; CDR2 reads SVGAGI. The CDR3 runs 13 residues. In DNA form, the CDR3 reads TGTGCCAGTACCACACAACCACAAGAGACCCAGTTCTTC. Translation gives CASTTQPQETQFF.